This T cell receptor (beta chain) was documented in a study of T cell responses to AZD1222 COVID-19 vaccine. The study, taken as a whole, reports: The breadth and depth of Spike-specific TCRs increased once two AZD1222 doses had been given. It should be noted that donors were predominantly white British and more often female, and clonal diversity was possibly underestimated. Close to half of all spike-specific TCRs reportedly target regions of the variants that are unmutated. Baseline seropositivity characterized only a handful of AZD1222 recipients.

Assay: immunoSEQ multiplex PCR; the TCRdb copy retains only in-frame clones and omits some. The sample lists about 99,000 clones, approximately 90% occurring once. Germline values: CDR1 SEHNR, CDR2 FQNEAQ (reference sequence). V was pared by 6 bases and J by 6 bases, with 7 bases of the junction left unmatched. The CDR3 extends over 14 amino acids. Concerning this clone itself: Its antigen is currently unknown.

This receptor was obtained from an adult in good health. The sample consisted of peripheral blood, taken on day 0 of AZD1222 vaccination. This chain connects TRBV7-9 to TRBJ2-1; 8 bases match TRBD1. CDR3: CASSPRGRGNEQFF. The CDR3 DNA sequence: TGTGCCAGCAGTCCCAGGGGGCGCGGCAATGAGCAGTTCTTC.